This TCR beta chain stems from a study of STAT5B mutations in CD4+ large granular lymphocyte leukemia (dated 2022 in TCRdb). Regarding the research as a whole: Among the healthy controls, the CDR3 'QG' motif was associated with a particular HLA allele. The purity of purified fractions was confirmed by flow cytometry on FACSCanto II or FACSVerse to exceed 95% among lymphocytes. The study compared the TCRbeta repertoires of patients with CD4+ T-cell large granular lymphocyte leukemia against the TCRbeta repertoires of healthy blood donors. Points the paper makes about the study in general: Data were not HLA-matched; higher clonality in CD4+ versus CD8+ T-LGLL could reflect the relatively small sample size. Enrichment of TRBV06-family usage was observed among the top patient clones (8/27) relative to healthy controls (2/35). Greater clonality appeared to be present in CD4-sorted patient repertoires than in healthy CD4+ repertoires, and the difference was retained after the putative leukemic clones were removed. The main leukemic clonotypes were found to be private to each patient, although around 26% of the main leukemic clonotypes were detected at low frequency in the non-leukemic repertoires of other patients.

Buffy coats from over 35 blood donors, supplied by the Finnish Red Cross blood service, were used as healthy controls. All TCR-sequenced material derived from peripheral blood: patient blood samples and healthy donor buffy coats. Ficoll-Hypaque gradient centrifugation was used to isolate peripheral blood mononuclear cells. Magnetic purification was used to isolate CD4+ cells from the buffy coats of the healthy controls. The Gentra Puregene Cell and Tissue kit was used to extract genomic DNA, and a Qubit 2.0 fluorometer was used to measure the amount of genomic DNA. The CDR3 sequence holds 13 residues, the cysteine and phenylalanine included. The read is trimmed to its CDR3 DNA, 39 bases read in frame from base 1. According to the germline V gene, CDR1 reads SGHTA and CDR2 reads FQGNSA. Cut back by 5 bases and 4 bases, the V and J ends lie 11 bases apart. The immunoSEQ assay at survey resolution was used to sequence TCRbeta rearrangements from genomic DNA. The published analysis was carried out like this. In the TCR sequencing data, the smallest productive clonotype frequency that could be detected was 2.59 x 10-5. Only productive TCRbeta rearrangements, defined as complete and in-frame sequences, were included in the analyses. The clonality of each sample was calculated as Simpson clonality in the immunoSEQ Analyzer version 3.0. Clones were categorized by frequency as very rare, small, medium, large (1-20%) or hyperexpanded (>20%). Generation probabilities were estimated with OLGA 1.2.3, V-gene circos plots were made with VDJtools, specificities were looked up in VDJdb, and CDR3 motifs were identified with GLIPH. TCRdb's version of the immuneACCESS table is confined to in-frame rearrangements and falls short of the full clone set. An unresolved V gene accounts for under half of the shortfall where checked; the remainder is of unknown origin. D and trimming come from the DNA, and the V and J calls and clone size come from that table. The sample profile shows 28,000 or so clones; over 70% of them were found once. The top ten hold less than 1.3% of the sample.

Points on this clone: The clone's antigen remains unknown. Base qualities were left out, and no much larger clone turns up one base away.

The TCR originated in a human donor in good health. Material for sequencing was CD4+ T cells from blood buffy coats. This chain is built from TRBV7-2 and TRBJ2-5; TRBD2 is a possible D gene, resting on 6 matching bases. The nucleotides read TGTGCCAGCAGCGGGACTGGGGGAGAGACCCAGTACTTC. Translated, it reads CASSGTGGETQYF.